One and the same sample provided the 12 T cell receptor beta chains below, sequenced in a study of T cells in Graves' hyperthyroidism and ophthalmopathy. It was RNA transcripts that yielded the amplified TCR beta CDR3 regions. Researchers ran a first-round RT-PCR on the TCR CDR3 using the HTBI primer set. Each CDR3 protein is one row after TCRdb ran MiXCR on the multiplex PCR reads. The table lists approximately 870,000 distinct CDR3 sequences, 35% to 40% of them singletons. The sequenced material came from blood. The receptors were sampled from a man younger than 35 with Graves' hyperthyroidism.

This clonotype was counted a few times. This chain joins TRBV6-1 and TRBJ1-5; 7 nucleotides line up with TRBD1. Looked up from germline, CDR1 is MNHNS and CDR2 is SASEGT. V dropped 6 bases and J dropped 0; count of bases not matched to a gene: 8. This CDR3 has 16 amino acids. The CDR3 DNA reads as TGTGCCAGCAGAAGGGACAGAGATTATAGCAATCAGCCCCAGCATTTT. Amino acid sequence: CASRRDRDYSNQPQHF.

This clonotype was counted a single time. The genes are TRBV2 and TRBJ2-7; D perhaps matches TRBD2 (6 bases). There are 12 residues in the CDR3. Germline CDR1 and CDR2: SNHLY and FYNNEI. V gave up 6 bases and J gave up 9 bases, with 15 bases separating them. The CDR3 is CASRAEGHGQYF. For the CDR3, the DNA is TGTGCCAGCAGAGCGGAGGGCCACGGGCAGTACTTC.

This clonotype was seen repeatedly, ten times or more. The chain carries TRBV12-3 or TRBV12-4 and TRBJ1-1; 7 bases are shared with TRBD1. The V and J ends lost 6 bases and 4 bases, in that order; junction bases with no gene match: 8. The CDR3 runs 14 residues. CDR3 sequence (DNA): TGTGCCAGCAGCTGGGACAGCGGGGCCACTGAAGCTTTCTTT. Protein sequence: CASSWDSGATEAFF.

As concerns this clonotype: A junction end diverges from the germline sequence, so it may reflect a read error. V gene TRBV14 combines with J gene TRBJ2-1; 11 bases fit TRBD1. The CDR3 is 16 residues long. Germline loops: CDR1 SGHDN, CDR2 FVKESK. As DNA, the CDR3 is TGTGCCAGCACCCAAGGGACAGGGGGGTCCTACAATGAGCAGTTCTTC. The encoded protein is CASTQGTGGSYNEQFF.

The CDR3 protein is CASGGISAEETQYF. DNA for the CDR3: TGTGCCAGCGGCGGGATCTCTGCGGAAGAGACCCAGTACTTC. This chain connects TRBV12-3 or TRBV12-4 to TRBJ2-5, with D maybe TRBD2 (6 bases). This CDR3 region has 14 residues. V gave up 8 bases and J gave up 3 bases, with 16 bases separating them.

This clonotype was observed a few times. The chain combines TRBV7-2 with TRBJ2-7, with TRBD1 matching over 11 bases. CDR3 length: 15 residues. With 1 base clipped from V and 5 bases from J, the junction kept 4 bases outside the gene matches. Germline V CDR1 and CDR2: SGHTA, FQGNSA. Here the CDR3 reads CASSLEGTGGDEQYF. The CDR3 DNA follows: TGTGCCAGCAGCTTAGAAGGGACAGGGGGAGACGAGCAGTACTTC.

There are many counts of this clonotype. The genes are TRBV7-9 and TRBJ1-1, with D unresolved. The CDR3 totals 15 residues. The V gene lost 2 bases and the J gene lost 0 bases, with 10 bases spanning the gap. Germline V gives CDR1 SEHNR, CDR2 FQNEAQ (reference sequence). The CDR3: CASSLRSNMNTEAFF. DNA of the CDR3: TGTGCCAGCAGCTTACGGAGTAATATGAACACTGAAGCTTTCTTT.

V usage is TRBV7-9 and J usage is TRBJ2-2; possibly TRBD1 for D (6 bases). The CDR3 sequence is 16 residues long. CDR1 is SEHNR and CDR2 is FQNEAQ in the germline V gene (reference sequence). V was clipped by 5 bases and J by 0 bases, with 13 bases between them. The CDR3 nucleotides read TGTGCCAGCAGCCAAGTCAAGGGGGCGAACACCGGGGAGCTGTTTTTT. Translating gives CASSQVKGANTGELFF.

The V and J genes are TRBV30 and TRBJ1-1; no clear D gene. Germline CDR1 and CDR2: GTSNPN and SVGIG (reference sequence). Trimming shortened V by 1 base and J by 1 base, and 7 bases separated the two germline ends. The CDR3 extends over 13 amino acids. The CDR3: CAWSGRRNTEAFF. The CDR3 coding sequence is TGTGCCTGGAGTGGACGCCGGAACACTGAAGCTTTCTTT.

This clonotype has only a few counts. The chain is built from TRBV5-6 and TRBJ2-5; 13 positions match TRBD2. This CDR3 has 15 residues. Germline V lookup: CDR1 SGHDT, CDR2 YYEEEE. The V and J ends lost 3 bases and 5 bases, in that order; junction bases with no gene match: 4. The CDR3 region has the DNA TGTGCCAGCAGCTCCGGGACTAGCGGGACTGAGACCCAGTACTTC. The encoded protein is CASSSGTSGTETQYF.

With regard to this clonotype: The germline gene is not matched at one end of the junction; a read error may be the cause. The V gene is TRBV11-1, the J gene TRBJ2-2; D is undetermined. Germline V gene sequence: CDR1 SGHAT, CDR2 FQDESV (reference sequence). This CDR3 is 13 amino acids long. In nucleotides, the CDR3 is TGTGTCAGCAGCTTAGCAGAGTCCGGGGAGCTGTTTTTT. It encodes CVSSLAESGELFF.

This clonotype was observed a handful of times. The CDR3 reads CASSLQGYGNTIYF. In DNA, the CDR3 is TGTGCCAGCAGTTTACAGGGATATGGAAACACCATATATTTT. The gene calls are TRBV12-3 or TRBV12-4 and TRBJ1-3, with D perhaps matching TRBD1 (5 bases). CDR3 length: 14 amino acids. The ends were cut back, 2 bases at V and 3 bases at J, with 8 bases in the middle.